The sequence of this TCR beta chain was determined in a study of shared clonotypes between healthy human individuals (TCRdb year 2020). Notes on the research overall: A couple of women and three men aged 18 to 49 years were included in the cohort. Between about 0.8 and 9 billion PBMCs per donor were obtained by leukapheresis. Blood TCR repertoires of four to six healthy adults were deeply sequenced to estimate repertoire size and the extent of clonotype sharing between individuals. To increase sequencing depth and limit assay-specific biases, different laboratories used diverse techniques to prepare libraries and sequence TCR repertoires. Per donor, three plates each were used for CD4 naive and CD4 memory, two for CD8 naive, and one for CD8 memory. The paper as a whole reports these results and caveats: Rarefaction of sorted-subset datasets indicated incomplete sequencing despite the large sequencing depth. Compared with non-shared clonotypes, the clonotypes found in all four sorted-subset donors had higher generation probabilities. Because the study included a small number of donors, the genetic and exposure-history diversity represented was limited. Based on pairwise subsampling, the degree of clonotype sharing among donors was expected to be affected by sequencing depth. When a few donors were compared, the shared fraction of clonotypes was roughly 5% for naive CD4, more than 3% for naive CD8, 2% to 2.5% for memory CD4, and 0.35% to 0.5% for memory CD8. Only blood was sampled, and tissue TCR repertoires likely differ from those in blood. Naive subsets generally had larger estimated clonotype richness than memory subsets did.

The donors were healthy, HIV-negative adults with no recently reported acute infections or vaccinations. Every donor was a Caucasian adult residing in Nashville, Tennessee, USA. CD4+ T cells were enriched by magnetic negative selection; naive cells were then positively selected on CD45RA, and the negative fraction formed the memory subset. After blood collection by leukapheresis, PBMCs were isolated using Ficoll-Histopaque density gradient centrifugation and then cryopreserved in the vapor phase of liquid nitrogen. Analytical flow cytometry was used to check the purity and quantity of each magnetically sorted T cell population. From each sorted fraction, genomic DNA was isolated and quantified by UV absorbance on a Nanodrop 2000c. In regard to this clone: No antigen is known for it. No much larger clonotype is one base removed from it; base qualities were not supplied.

Using the deep immunoSEQ assay, multiplex PCR amplified TCR CDR3 regions from genomic DNA. Extracted genomic DNA from each cell subset was spread evenly across all wells of several immunoSEQ 96-well plates, with each plate serving as a replicate. Each replicate PCR for sorted subsets received roughly 0.2 ug genomic DNA, equal to about 30,000 T cell genomes. Purified libraries were quantified with a Qubit 3.0 fluorometer, sized on a Bioanalyzer 2100, and re-quantified with the KAPA Library Quantification kit. Each immunoSEQ 96-well plate was sequenced on its own single-read 150-cycle Illumina NextSeq 550 flow cell. Concerning the study's data processing: Because only junctional sequences without quality scores were contained in the immunoSEQ output, filtering matching that applied to full-length reads could not be performed. Sequences were annotated with PyIR, a Python wrapper for IgBLAST v1.9, using IMGT germline references to assign V/J genes and CDR3. Reads were removed for weak V/J assignments (E-value above 1e-6), missing CDR3, stop codons, out-of-frame junctions, or ambiguous translated residues. V3J clonotypes were defined as sequences sharing an identical inferred V gene, J gene, and CDR3 amino acid sequence. Percentage overlap between repertoires was computed as shared unique clonotypes divided by the size of the smaller repertoire. Richness of each repertoire was evaluated using RTK rarefaction, the Chao1 estimator, and Recon v2.1 estimates of unobserved clonotypes. Generation probabilities were computed with OLGA for all TCRbeta clonotypes obtained by the gDNA method from four donors. TCRdb's version of the immuneACCESS table is confined to in-frame rearrangements and falls short of the full clone set. An unresolved V gene accounts for under half of the shortfall where checked; the remainder is of unknown origin. D and trimming come from the DNA, and the V and J calls and clone size come from that table. The sample table contains about 1.5 million clones; only one count was recorded for over 95% of them. The ten largest account for roughly 1.2% of the sample.

V is cut by 4 bases and J by 0 bases, and the space between the germline ends is 20 bases. Sequences SGHRS (CDR1) and YFSETQ (CDR2) are obtained from the germline V gene. From the cysteine up to the phenylalanine, the CDR3 has a length of 19 residues. CDR3 DNA only is kept here, 57 bases in frame from base 1. Sequenced sample: naive CD4+ T cells sorted from blood. This specimen's cell subset or site label, interpreted: CD45RA+ positively selected. The receptor was derived from a man between 25 and 39 years old in good health. Recombination connected TRBV5-1 to TRBJ2-6; the D gene could be either TRBD1 or TRBD2, each agreeing at 6 bases. This receptor carries the CDR3 CASSMNRDTGASGANVLTF. The nucleotides read TGCGCCAGCAGCATGAACCGGGACACGGGGGCCTCTGGGGCCAACGTCCTGACTTTC.